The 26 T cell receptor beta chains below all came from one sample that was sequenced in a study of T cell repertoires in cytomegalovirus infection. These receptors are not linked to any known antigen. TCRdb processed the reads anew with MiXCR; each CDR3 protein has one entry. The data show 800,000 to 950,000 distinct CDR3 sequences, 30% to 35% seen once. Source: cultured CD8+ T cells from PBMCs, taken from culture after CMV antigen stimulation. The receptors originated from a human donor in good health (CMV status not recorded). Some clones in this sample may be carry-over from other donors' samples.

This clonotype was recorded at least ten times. The CDR3: CASSPRQGASYNEQFF. In DNA, the CDR3 is TGTGCCAGCAGCCCTAGACAGGGGGCGTCCTACAATGAGCAGTTCTTC. The chain recombines TRBV7-2 with TRBJ2-1, with 10 bases aligning to TRBD1. The germline V gene encodes CDR1 SGHTA and CDR2 FQGNSA. Trimming at V came to 5 bases and at J to 1 base, leaving 5 bases not matched to a gene. The length of the CDR3 is 16 residues.

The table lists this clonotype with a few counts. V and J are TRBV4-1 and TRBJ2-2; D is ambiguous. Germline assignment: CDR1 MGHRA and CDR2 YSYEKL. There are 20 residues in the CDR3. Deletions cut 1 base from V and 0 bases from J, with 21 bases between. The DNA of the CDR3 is TGCGCCAGCAGCCAAGCCTACGGCCTCTTAGATCCCGCGAACACCGGGGAGCTGTTTTTT. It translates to CASSQAYGLLDPANTGELFF.

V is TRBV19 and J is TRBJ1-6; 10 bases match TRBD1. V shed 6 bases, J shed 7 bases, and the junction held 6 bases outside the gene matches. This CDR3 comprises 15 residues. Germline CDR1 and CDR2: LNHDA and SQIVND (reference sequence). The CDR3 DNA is TGTGCCAGTAGCCTGACAGGGGGCACGAATTCACCCCTCCACTTT. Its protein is CASSLTGGTNSPLHF.

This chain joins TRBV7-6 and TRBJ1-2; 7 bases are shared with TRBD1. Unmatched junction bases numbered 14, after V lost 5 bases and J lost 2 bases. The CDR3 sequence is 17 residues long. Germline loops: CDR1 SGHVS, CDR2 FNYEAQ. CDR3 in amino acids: CASSEPRQGAGNYGYTF. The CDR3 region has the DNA TGTGCCAGCAGCGAACCCAGACAGGGCGCGGGAAACTATGGCTACACCTTC.

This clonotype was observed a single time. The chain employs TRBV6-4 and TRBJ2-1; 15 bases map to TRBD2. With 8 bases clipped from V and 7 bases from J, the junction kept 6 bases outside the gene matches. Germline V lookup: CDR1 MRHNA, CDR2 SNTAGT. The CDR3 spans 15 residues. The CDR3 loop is CASGTSGGPSNEQFF. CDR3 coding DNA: TGTGCCAGCGGGACTAGCGGGGGGCCCTCGAATGAGCAGTTCTTC.

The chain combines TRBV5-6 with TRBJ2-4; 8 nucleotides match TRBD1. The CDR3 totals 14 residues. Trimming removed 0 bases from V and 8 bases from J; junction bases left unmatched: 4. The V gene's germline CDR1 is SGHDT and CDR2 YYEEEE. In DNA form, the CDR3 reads TGTGCCAGCAGCTTGGGGACAGGGTTGGACATTCAGTACTTC. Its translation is CASSLGTGLDIQYF. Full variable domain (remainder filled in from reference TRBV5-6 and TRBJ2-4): DAGVTQSPTHLIKTRGQQVTLRCSPKSGHDTVSWYQQALGQGPQFIFQYYEEEERQRGNFPDRFSGHQFPNYSSELNVNALLLGDSALYLCASSLGTGLDIQYFGAGTRLSVL.

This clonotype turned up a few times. CDR3 nucleotide sequence: TGCGCCAGCAGCCAAGAGTGGAGGGTCGCAGATACGCAGTATTTT. This codes for CASSQEWRVADTQYF. V is TRBV4-3 and J is TRBJ2-3, with a weak D call TRBD2 (6 bases). The CDR3 sequence is 15 residues long. Germline CDR1 reads LGHNA; CDR2 reads YSLEER. Trimming shortened V by 0 bases and J by 4 bases, and 11 bases separated the two germline ends.

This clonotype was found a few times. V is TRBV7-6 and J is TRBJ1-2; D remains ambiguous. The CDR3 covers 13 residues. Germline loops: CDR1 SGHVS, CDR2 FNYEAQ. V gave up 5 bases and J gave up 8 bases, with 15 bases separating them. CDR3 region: CASSRRGDGGYTF. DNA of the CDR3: TGTGCCAGCAGCCGGCGGGGAGATGGGGGCTACACCTTC.

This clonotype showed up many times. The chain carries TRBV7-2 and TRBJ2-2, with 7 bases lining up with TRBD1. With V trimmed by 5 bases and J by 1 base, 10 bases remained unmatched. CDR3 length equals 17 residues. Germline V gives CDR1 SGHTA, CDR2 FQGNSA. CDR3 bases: TGTGCCAGCAGCGCTAGTGGTTGGACAGGGAACACCGGGGAGCTGTTTTTT. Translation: CASSASGWTGNTGELFF.

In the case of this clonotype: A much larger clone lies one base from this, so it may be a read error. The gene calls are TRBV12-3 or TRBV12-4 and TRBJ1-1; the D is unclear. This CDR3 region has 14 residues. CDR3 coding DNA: TGTGCCAACAGTTTCCCGGGCAGAGACACTGAAGCTTTCTTT. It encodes CANSFPGRDTEAFF.

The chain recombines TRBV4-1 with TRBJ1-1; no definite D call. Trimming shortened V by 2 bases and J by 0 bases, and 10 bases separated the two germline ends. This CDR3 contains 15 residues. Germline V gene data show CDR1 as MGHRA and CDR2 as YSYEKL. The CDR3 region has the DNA TGCGCCAGCAGCCAAAGTCCGTCGGTGAACACTGAAGCTTTCTTT. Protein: CASSQSPSVNTEAFF.

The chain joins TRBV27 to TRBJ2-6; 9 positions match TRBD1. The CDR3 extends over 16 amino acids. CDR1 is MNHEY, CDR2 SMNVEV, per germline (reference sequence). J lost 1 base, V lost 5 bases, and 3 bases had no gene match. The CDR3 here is CASSGGTGSGANVLTF. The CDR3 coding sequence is TGTGCCAGCAGTGGCGGGACAGGGTCTGGGGCCAACGTCCTGACTTTC.

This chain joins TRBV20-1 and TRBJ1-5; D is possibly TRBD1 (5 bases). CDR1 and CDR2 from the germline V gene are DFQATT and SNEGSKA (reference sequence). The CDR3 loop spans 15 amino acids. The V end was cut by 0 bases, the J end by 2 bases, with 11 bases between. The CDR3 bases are TGCAGTGCTAGAGATCCCGGGGGAGGCAATCAGCCCCAGCATTTT. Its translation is CSARDPGGGNQPQHF.

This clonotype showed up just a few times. The CDR3 DNA reads TGTGCCAGCAGGGTCAGGCAGCTCAACACCGGGGAGCTGTTTTTT. The encoded protein is CASRVRQLNTGELFF. This chain links TRBV6-2 or TRBV6-3 with TRBJ2-2; the D is unclear. Deletions cut 6 bases from V and 2 bases from J, with 13 bases between. CDR3 size: 15 residues. Per the germline V gene, CDR1 is MNHEY and CDR2 is SVGEGT.

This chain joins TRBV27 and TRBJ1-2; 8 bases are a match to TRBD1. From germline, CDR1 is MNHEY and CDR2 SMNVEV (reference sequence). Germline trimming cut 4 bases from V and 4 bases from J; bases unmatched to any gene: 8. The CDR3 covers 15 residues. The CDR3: CASSSDRGRVYGYTF. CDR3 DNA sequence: TGTGCCAGCAGTTCTGACAGGGGCCGGGTCTATGGCTACACCTTC.

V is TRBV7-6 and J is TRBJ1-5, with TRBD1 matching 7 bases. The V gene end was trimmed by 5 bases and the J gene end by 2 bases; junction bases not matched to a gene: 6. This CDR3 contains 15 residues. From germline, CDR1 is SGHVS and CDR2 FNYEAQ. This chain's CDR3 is CASSVEGTGNQPQHF. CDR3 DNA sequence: TGTGCCAGCAGCGTAGAAGGGACAGGCAATCAGCCCCAGCATTTT.

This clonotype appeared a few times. Written as DNA, the CDR3 is TGTGCCATTGGGGCCCTACAGAGCGATACGCAGTATTTT. Translated, it gives CAIGALQSDTQYF. The chain employs TRBV6-1 and TRBJ2-3, with D perhaps TRBD1 (5 bases). The CDR3 extends over 13 amino acids. Trimming left V 10 bases short and J 6 bases short, with 17 bases between. Germline V lookup: CDR1 MNHNS, CDR2 SASEGT.

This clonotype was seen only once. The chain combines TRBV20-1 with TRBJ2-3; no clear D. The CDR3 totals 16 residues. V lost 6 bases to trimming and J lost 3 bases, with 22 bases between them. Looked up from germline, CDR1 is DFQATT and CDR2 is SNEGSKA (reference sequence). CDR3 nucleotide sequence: TGCAGTGCGCAGTACCCGCGGCATGCAAGAACAGATACGCAGTATTTT. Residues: CSAQYPRHARTDTQYF.

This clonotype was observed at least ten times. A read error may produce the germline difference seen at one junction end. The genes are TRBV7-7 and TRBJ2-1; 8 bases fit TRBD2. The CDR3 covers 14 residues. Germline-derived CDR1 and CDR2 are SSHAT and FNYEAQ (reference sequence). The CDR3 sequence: CASSLRRGAAEQFF. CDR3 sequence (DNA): TGTGCTAGCAGCTTGAGGCGGGGGGCGGCGGAGCAGTTCTTC.

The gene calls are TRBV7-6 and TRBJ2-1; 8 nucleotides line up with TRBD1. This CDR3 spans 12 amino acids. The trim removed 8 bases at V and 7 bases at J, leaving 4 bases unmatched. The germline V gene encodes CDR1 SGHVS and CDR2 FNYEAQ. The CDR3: CASRQGMNEQFF. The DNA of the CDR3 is TGTGCCAGCCGACAGGGGATGAATGAGCAGTTCTTC. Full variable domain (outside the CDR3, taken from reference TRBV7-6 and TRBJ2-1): GAGVSQSPRYKVTKRGQDVALRCDPISGHVSLYWYRQALGQGPEFLTYFNYEAQQDKSGLPNDRFSAERPEGSISTLTIQRTEQRDSAMYRCASRQGMNEQFFGPGTRLTVL.

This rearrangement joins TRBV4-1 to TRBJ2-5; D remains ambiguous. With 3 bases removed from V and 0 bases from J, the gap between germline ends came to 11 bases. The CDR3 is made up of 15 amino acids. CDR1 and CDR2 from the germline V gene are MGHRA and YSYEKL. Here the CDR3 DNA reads TGCGCCAGCAGCCATTCGGACCTGTACCAAGAGACCCAGTACTTC. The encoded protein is CASSHSDLYQETQYF.

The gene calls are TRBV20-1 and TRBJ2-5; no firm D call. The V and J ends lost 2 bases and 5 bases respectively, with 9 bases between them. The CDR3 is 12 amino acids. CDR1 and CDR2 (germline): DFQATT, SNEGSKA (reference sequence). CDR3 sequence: CSARQLKETQYF. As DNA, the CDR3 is TGCAGTGCTAGACAGCTAAAGGAGACCCAGTACTTC.

As DNA, the CDR3 is TGTGCCAGCAGCGCGACAAGGGTTACTGAAGCTTTCTTT. Amino acid sequence: CASSATRVTEAFF. The genes are TRBV5-6 and TRBJ1-1, with no clear D. The germline V gene has CDR1 SGHDT and CDR2 YYEEEE. CDR3 length: 13 amino acids. V lost 4 bases to trimming and J lost 5 bases, with 12 bases between them. Combining the CDR3 with reference TRBV5-6 and TRBJ1-1 gives the whole variable domain DAGVTQSPTHLIKTRGQQVTLRCSPKSGHDTVSWYQQALGQGPQFIFQYYEEEERQRGNFPDRFSGHQFPNYSSELNVNALLLGDSALYLCASSATRVTEAFFGQGTRLTVV.

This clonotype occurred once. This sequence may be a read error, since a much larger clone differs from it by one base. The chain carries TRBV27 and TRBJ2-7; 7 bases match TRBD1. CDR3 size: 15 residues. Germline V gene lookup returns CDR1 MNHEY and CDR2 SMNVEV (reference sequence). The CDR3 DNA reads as TGTGCCAACAGTCTCCAACAGGGGTTTACCTACGAGCAGTACTTC. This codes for CANSLQQGFTYEQYF.

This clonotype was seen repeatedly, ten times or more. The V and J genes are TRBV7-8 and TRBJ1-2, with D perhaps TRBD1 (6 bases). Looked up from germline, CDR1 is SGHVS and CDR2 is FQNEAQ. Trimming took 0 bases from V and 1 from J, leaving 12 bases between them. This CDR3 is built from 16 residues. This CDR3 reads CASSLAARQVNYGYTF. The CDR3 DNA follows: TGTGCCAGCAGCTTAGCCGCCAGACAGGTTAACTATGGCTACACCTTC. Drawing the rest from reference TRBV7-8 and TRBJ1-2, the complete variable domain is GAGVSQSPRYKVAKRGQDVALRCDPISGHVSLFWYQQALGQGPEFLTYFQNEAQLDKSGLPSDRFFAERPEGSVSTLKIQRTQQEDSAVYLCASSLAARQVNYGYTFGSGTRLTVV.

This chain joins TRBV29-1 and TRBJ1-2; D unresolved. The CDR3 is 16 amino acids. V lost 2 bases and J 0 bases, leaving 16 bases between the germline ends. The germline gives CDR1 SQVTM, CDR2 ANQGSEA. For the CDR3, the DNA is TGCAGCGTTGAATCCCCAAGTGGGTGGACTAACTATGGCTACACCTTC. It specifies CSVESPSGWTNYGYTF.